This TCR beta chain was found in a study of T cells after yellow fever vaccination. Study overall: In the case of low-cell-number fractions, SMART-Seq v4 Ultra Low Input was used for preparation.

TCRdb itself ran the 5' RACE reads through MiXCR, one entry per CDR3 protein. The data show 300,000 or so distinct CDR3 sequences, about 8.3% seen once. General observations from the study: Some clonotypes were seen in both the CD4 and the CD8 compartments. These made up a small share and likely arose from convergent recombination. In post-booster samples, most primary-vaccination clones reappeared (approximately 95% CD4, around 87% CD8).

Comment on this clonotype: Its cognate antigen is unknown.

The sequence was obtained from a man aged 18 to 35 who received the YFV17D yellow fever vaccine. Here the sequenced sample was PBMCs, taken about 49 days after the first yellow fever vaccination.

CDR3 DNA: TGTGCCAGCAGTGAAGCGGACAGGGGCAATCAGCCCCAGCATTTT. Residues: CASSEADRGNQPQHF. The rearrangement links TRBV6-1 to TRBJ1-5; 8 bases agree with TRBD1. The CDR3 totals 15 residues. Germline CDR1 is MNHNS and CDR2 is SASEGT. The V gene end was trimmed by 0 bases and the J gene end by 2 bases; junction bases not matched to a gene: 0.